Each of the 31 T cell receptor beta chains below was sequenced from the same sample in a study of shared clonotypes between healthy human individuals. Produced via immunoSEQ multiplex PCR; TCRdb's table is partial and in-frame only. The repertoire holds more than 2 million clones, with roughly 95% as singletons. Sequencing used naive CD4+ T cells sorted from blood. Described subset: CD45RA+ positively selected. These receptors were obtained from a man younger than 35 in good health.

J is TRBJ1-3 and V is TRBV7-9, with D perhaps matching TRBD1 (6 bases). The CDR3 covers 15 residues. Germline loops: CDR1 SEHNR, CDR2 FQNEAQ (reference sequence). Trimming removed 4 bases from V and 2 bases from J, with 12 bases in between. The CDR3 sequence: CASSYGGQAGNTIYF. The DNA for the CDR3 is TGTGCCAGCAGCTACGGGGGGCAGGCTGGAAACACCATATATTTT.

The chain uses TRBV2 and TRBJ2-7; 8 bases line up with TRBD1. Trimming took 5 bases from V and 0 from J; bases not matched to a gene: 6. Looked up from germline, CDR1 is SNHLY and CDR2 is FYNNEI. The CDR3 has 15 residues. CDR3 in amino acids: CASSFGQGSSYEQYF. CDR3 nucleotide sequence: TGTGCCAGCAGTTTCGGACAGGGATCCTCCTACGAGCAGTACTTC.

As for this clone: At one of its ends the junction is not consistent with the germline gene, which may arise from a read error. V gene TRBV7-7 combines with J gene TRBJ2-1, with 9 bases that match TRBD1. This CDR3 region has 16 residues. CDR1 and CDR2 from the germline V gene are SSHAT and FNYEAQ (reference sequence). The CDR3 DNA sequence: TGTGCTAGCAGCTTAGCACTGGGACAGGGTTACAATGAGCAGTTCTTC. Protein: CASSLALGQGYNEQFF. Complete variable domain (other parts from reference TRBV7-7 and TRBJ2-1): GAGVSQSPRYKVTKRGQDVTLRCDPISSHATLYWYQQALGQGPEFLTYFNYEAQPDKSGLPSDRFSAERPEGSISTLTIQRTEQRDSAMYRCASSLALGQGYNEQFFGPGTRLTVL.

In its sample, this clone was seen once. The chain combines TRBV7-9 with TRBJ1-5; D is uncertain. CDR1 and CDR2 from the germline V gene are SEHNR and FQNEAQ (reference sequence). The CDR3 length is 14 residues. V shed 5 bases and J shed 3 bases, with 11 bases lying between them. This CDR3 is CASSLGLFNQPQHF. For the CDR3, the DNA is TGTGCCAGCAGCCTTGGACTGTTCAATCAGCCCCAGCATTTT.

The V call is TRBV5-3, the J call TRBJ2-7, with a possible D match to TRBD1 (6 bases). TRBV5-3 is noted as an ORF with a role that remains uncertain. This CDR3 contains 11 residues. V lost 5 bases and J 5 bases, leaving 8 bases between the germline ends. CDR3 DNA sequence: TGTGCCAGAAGTTGGGGGCACGAGCAGTACTTC. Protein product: CARSWGHEQYF.

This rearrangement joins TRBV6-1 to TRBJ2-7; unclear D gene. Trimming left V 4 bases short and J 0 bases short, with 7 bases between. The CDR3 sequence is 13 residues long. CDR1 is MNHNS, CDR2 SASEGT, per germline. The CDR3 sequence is CASSAWDSYEQYF. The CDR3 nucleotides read TGTGCCAGCAGTGCCTGGGACTCCTACGAGCAGTACTTC.

The CDR3 nucleotides are TGTGCCAGCAGTGAAACGGGTGTCGCAACTAATGAAAAACTGTTTTTT. This translates into CASSETGVATNEKLFF. The rearrangement uses TRBV25-1 and TRBJ1-4; D ambiguous. This CDR3 is 16 amino acids long. The germline V gene encodes CDR1 MGHDK and CDR2 SYGVNS. V was shortened by 2 bases and J by 0 bases, with 10 bases between the two germline ends.

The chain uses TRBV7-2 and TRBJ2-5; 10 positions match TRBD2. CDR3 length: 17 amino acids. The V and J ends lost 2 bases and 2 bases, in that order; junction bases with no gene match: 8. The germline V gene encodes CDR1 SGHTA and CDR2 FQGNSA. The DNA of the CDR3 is TGTGCCAGCAGCTTAATGGCTAGCGGGAGTGGGCAAGAGACCCAGTACTTC. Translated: CASSLMASGSGQETQYF. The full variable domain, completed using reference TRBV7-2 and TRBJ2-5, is GAGVSQSPSNKVTEKGKDVELRCDPISGHTALYWYRQSLGQGLEFLIYFQGNSAPDKSGLPSDRFSAERTGGSVSTLTIQRTQQEDSAVYLCASSLMASGSGQETQYFGPGTRLLVL.

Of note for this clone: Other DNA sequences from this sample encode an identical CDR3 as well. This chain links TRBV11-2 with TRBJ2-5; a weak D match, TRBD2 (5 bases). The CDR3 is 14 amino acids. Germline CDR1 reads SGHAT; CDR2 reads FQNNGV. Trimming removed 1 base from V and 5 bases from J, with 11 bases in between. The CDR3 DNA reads TGTGCCAGCAGCTTAGGTCTAGCTTCCGAGACCCAGTACTTC. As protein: CASSLGLASETQYF.

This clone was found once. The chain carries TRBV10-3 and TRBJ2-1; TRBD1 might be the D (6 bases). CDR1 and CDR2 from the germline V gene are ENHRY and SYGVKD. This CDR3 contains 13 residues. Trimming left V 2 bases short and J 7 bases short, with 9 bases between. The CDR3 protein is CAISEQDRNEQFF. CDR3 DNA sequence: TGTGCCATCAGTGAGCAGGACAGAAATGAGCAGTTCTTC.

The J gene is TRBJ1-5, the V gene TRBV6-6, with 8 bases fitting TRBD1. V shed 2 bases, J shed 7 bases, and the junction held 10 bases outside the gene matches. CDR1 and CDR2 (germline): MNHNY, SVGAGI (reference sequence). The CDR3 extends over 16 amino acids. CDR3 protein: CASSYHGQGGWQPQHF. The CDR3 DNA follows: TGTGCCAGCAGTTACCACGGACAGGGAGGGTGGCAGCCCCAGCATTTT.

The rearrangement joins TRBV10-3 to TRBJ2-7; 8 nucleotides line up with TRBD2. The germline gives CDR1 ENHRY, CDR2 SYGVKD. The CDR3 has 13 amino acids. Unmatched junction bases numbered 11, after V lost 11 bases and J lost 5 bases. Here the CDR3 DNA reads TGTGCCTTAAAACTAGCGGTGTTACACGAGCAGTACTTC. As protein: CALKLAVLHEQYF.

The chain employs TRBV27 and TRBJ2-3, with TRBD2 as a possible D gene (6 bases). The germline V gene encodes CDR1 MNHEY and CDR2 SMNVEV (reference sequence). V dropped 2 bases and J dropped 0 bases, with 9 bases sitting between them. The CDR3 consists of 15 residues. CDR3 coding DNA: TGTGCCAGCAGTTTACAGCGGGTGAGCACAGATACGCAGTATTTT. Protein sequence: CASSLQRVSTDTQYF.

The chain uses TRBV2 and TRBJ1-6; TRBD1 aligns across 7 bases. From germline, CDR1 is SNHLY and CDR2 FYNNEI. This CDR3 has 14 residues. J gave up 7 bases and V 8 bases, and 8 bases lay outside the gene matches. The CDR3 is CASGWDSVNSPLHF. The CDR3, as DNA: TGTGCCAGCGGGTGGGACAGTGTAAATTCACCCCTCCACTTT.

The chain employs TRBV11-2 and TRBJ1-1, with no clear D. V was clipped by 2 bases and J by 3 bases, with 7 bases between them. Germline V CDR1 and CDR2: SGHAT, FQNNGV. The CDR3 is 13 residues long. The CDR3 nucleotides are TGTGCCAGCAGCTTAACTGTGGACACTGAAGCTTTCTTT. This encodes CASSLTVDTEAFF.

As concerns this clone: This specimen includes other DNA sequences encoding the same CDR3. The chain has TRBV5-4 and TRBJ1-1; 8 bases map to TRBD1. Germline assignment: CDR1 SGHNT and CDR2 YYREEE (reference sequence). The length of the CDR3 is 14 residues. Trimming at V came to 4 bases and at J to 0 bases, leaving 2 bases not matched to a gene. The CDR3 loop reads CASSRDRMNTEAFF. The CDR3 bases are TGTGCCAGCAGCCGGGACAGGATGAACACTGAAGCTTTCTTT.

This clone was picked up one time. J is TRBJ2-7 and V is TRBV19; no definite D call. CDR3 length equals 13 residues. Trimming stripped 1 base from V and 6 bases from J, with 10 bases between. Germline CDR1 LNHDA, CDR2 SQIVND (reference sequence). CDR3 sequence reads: CASSIAGRGEQYF. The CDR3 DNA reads TGTGCCAGTAGTATAGCGGGCAGAGGCGAGCAGTACTTC.

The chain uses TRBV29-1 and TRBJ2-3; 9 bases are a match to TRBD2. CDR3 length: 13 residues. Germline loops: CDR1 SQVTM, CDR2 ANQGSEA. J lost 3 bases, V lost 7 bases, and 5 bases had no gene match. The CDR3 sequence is CSERSGSTDTQYF. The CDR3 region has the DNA TGCAGCGAGCGTAGCGGGAGTACAGATACGCAGTATTTT.

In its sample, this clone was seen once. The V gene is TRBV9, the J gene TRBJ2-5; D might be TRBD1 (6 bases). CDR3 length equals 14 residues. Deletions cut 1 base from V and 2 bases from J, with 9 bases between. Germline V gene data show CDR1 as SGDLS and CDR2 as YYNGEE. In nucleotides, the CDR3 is TGTGCCAGCAGCGTAAATGGACAGCAAGAGACCCAGTACTTC. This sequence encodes CASSVNGQQETQYF.

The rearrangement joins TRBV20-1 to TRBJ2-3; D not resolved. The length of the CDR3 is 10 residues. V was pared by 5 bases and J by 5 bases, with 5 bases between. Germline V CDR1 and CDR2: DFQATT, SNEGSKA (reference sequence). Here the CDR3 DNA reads TGCAGTGCTTTACAAGATACGCAGTATTTT. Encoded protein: CSALQDTQYF.

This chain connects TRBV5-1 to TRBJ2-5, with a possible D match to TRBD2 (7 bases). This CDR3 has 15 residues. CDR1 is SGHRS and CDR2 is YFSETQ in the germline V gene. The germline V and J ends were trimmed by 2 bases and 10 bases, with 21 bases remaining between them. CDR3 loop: CASSFSGSKGGDQYF. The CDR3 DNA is TGCGCCAGCAGCTTTTCGGGCTCGAAAGGGGGGGACCAGTACTTC. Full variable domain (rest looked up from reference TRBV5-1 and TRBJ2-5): KAGVTQTPRYLIKTRGQQVTLSCSPISGHRSVSWYQQTPGQGLQFLFEYFSETQRNKGNFPGRFSGRQFSNSRSEMNVSTLELGDSALYLCASSFSGSKGGDQYFGPGTRLLVL.

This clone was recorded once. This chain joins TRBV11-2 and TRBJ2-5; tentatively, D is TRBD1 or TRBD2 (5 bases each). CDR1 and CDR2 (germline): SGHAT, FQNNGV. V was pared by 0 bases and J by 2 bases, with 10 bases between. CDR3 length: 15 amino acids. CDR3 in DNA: TGTGCCAGCAGCTTAGACGGGACCCAACAAGAGACCCAGTACTTC. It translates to CASSLDGTQQETQYF. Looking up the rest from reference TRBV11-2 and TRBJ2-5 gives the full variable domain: EAGVAQSPRYKIIEKRQSVAFWCNPISGHATLYWYQQILGQGPKLLIQFQNNGVVDDSQLPKDRFSAERLKGVDSTLKIQPAKLEDSAVYLCASSLDGTQQETQYFGPGTRLLVL.

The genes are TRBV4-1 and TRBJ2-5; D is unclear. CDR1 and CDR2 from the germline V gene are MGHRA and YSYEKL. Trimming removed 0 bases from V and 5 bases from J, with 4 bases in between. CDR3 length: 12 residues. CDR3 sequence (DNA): TGCGCCAGCAGCCAAGAATTGGAGACCCAGTACTTC. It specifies CASSQELETQYF.

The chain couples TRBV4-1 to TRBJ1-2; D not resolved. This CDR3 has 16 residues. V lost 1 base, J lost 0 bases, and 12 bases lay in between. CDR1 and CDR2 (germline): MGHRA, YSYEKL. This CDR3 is CASSQGATSSNYGYTF. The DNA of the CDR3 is TGCGCCAGCAGCCAAGGCGCCACTTCCTCTAACTATGGCTACACCTTC.

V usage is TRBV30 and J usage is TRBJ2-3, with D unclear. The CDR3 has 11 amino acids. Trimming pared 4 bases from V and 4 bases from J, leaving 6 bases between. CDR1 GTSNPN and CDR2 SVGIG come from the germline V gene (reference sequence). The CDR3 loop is CAWTESDTQYF. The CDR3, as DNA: TGTGCCTGGACGGAGTCAGATACGCAGTATTTT.

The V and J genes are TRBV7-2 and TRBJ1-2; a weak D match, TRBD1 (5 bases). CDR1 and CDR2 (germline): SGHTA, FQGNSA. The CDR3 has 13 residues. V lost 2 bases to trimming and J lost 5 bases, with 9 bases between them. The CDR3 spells CASSLRGWYGYTF. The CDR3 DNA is TGTGCCAGCAGCTTAAGGGGATGGTATGGCTACACCTTC.

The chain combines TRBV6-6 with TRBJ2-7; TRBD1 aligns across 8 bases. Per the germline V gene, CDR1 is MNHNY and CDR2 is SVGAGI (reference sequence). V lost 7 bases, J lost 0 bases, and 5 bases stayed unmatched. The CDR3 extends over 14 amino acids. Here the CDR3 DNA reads TGTGCCAGCAACGTCGGACAGGGCTCCTACGAGCAGTACTTC. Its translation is CASNVGQGSYEQYF.

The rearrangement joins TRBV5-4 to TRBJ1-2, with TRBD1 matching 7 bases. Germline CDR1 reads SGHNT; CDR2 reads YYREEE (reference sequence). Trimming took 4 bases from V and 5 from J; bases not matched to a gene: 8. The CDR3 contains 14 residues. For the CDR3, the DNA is TGTGCCAGCAGCCCAGAGGGGGCTAGTTATGGCTACACCTTC. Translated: CASSPEGASYGYTF.

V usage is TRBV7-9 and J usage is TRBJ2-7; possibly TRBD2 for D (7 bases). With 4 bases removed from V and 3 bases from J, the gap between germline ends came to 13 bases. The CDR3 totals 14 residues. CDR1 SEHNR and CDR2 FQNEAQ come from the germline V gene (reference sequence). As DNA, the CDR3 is TGTGCCAGCAGCTGGGAGGGGGGTTACTACGAGCAGTACTTC. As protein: CASSWEGGYYEQYF.

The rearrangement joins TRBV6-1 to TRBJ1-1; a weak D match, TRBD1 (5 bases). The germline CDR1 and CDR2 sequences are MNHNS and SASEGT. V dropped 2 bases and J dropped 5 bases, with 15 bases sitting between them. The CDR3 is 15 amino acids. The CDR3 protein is CASSESAGRRTEAFF. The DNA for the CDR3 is TGTGCCAGCAGTGAATCAGCAGGGAGGAGAACTGAAGCTTTCTTT.

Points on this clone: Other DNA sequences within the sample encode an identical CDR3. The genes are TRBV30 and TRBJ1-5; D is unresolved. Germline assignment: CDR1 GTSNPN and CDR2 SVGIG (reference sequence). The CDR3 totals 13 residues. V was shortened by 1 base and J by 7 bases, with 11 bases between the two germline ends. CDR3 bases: TGTGCCTGGAGTGGCCAAGGCCCCCAGCCCCAGCATTTT. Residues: CAWSGQGPQPQHF.